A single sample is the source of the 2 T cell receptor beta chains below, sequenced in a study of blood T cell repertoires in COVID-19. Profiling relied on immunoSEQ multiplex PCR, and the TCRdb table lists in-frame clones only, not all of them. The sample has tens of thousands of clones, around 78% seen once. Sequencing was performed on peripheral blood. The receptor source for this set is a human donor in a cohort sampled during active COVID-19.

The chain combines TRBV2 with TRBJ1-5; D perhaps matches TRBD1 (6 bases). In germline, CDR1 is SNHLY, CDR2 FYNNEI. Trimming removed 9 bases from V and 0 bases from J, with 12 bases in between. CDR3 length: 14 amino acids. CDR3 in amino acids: CARGGVNSNQPQHF. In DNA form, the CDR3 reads TGTGCCAGAGGGGGGGTGAATAGCAATCAGCCCCAGCATTTT.

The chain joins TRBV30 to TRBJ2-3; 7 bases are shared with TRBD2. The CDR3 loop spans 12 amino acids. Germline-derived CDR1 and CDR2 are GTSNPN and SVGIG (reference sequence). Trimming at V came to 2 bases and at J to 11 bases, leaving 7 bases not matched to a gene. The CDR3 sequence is CAWSIIAGKQYF. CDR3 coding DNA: TGTGCCTGGAGTATAATAGCGGGCAAGCAGTATTTT.